This TCR beta chain was observed in a study of T cell repertoires in ileal Crohn's disease. Study-wide context: Thiopurines (about eleven) or anti-TNF agents (around 17) were given postoperatively to about half.

Assay: immunoSEQ multiplex PCR; the TCRdb copy retains only in-frame clones and omits some. In the table there are some 8,000 clones, approximately 85% of which are singletons. This CDR3 has 17 residues. Germline-derived CDR1 and CDR2 are WSHSY and SAAADI. With V trimmed by 3 bases and J by 0 bases, 5 bases remained unmatched. Study-wide results and caveats: Compared with CD4 T cells, sorted CD8 cells carried more expanded clones.

Time point of the sample: inflamed ileum from the surgical specimen. Patients were adults with ileal or ileocolonic Crohn's disease needing resection. For this clone: Its cognate antigen is unknown.

The sequencing sample was made of ileal tissue. The clonotype was recovered from an adult with Crohn's disease. The V and J genes are TRBV10-2 and TRBJ2-2; TRBD1 aligns across 9 bases. The CDR3 spells CASSEAGQGPNTGELFF. The CDR3, as DNA: TGCGCCAGCAGTGAAGCCGGACAGGGGCCGAACACCGGGGAGCTGTTTTTT.